A single T cell receptor (beta chain) is shown here with its context. These data are taken from a study of T-cell memory formation after mild COVID-19. TCRdb reprocessed the 5' RACE reads with MiXCR, giving one entry per CDR3 protein. Among about 390,000 distinct CDR3 sequences listed, roughly 21% were seen once. The CDR3 runs 15 residues. CDR1 is SQVTM and CDR2 is ANQGSEA in the germline V gene. V shed 4 bases and J shed 2 bases, with 18 bases lying between them. The sequencing input was PBMCs or a T cell subset sorted from them (not recorded which). The J gene is TRBJ2-7, the V gene TRBV29-1; a weak D match, TRBD1 (5 bases). This sequence originates from an adult woman who had mild COVID-19 (a few samples of this study predate the infection). Cell type and time point are not known. CDR3 sequence reads: CSVAAPTEITYEQYF. Written as DNA, the CDR3 is TGCAGCGTTGCCGCCCCGACAGAGATCACCTACGAGCAGTACTTC.